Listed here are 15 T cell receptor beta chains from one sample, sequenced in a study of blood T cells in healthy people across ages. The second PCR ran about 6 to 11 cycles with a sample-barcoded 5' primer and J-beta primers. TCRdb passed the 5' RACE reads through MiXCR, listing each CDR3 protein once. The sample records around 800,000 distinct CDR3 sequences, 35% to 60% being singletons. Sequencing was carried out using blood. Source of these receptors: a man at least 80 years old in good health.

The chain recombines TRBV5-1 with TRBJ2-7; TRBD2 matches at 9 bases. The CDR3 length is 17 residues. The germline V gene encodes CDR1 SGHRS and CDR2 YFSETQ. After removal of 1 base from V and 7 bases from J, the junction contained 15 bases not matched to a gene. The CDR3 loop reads CASSLNSGGRARHEQYF. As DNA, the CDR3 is TGCGCCAGCAGCTTGAATTCGGGCGGGAGGGCCCGACATGAGCAGTACTTC. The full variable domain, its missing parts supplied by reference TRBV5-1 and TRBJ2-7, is KAGVTQTPRYLIKTRGQQVTLSCSPISGHRSVSWYQQTPGQGLQFLFEYFSETQRNKGNFPGRFSGRQFSNSRSEMNVSTLELGDSALYLCASSLNSGGRARHEQYFGPGTRLTVT.

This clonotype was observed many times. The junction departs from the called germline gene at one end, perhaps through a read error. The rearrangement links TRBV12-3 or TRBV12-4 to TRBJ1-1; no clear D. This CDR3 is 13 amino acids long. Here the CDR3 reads CASSLGEGTEAFF. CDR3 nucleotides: TGCGCCAGCAGCTTGGGAGAGGGCACTGAAGCTTTCTTT.

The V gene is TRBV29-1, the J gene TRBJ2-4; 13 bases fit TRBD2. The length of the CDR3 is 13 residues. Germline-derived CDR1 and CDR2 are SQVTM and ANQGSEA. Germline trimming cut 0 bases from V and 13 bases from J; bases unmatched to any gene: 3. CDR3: CSVEEGTSGEQYF. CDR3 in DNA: TGCAGCGTTGAAGAGGGGACTAGCGGGGAGCAGTACTTC. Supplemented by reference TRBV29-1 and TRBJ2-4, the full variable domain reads SAVISQKPSRDICQRGTSLTIQCQVDSQVTMMFWYRQQPGQSLTLIATANQGSEATYESGFVIDKFPISRPNLTFSTLTVSNMSPEDSSIYLCSVEEGTSGEQYFGAGTRLSVL.

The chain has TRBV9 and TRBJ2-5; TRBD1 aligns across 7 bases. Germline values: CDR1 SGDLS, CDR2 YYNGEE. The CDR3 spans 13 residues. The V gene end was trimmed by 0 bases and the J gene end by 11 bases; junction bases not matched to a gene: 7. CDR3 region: CASSVGDSNEQYF. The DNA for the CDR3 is TGTGCCAGCAGCGTAGGGGACAGCAATGAGCAGTACTTC.

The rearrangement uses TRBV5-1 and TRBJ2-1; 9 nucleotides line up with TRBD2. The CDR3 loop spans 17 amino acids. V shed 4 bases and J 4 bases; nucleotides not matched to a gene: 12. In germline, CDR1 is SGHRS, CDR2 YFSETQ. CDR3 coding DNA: TGCGCCAGCAGCCCTCCCTCCAGCGGGGGGAGGTACAATGAGCAGTTCTTC. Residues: CASSPPSSGGRYNEQFF.

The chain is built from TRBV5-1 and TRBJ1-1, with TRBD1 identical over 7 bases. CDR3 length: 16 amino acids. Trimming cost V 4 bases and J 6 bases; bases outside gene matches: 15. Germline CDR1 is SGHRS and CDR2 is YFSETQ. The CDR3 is CASSIGTAQGVAEAFF. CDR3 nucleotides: TGCGCCAGCAGCATTGGGACGGCGCAGGGGGTCGCTGAAGCTTTCTTT.

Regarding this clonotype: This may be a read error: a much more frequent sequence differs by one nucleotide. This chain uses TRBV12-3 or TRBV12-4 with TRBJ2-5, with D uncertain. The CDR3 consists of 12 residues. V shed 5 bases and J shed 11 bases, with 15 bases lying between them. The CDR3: CASSLVVNEQYF. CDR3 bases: TGTGCCAGCAGTCTAGTGGTCAATGAGCAGTACTTC.

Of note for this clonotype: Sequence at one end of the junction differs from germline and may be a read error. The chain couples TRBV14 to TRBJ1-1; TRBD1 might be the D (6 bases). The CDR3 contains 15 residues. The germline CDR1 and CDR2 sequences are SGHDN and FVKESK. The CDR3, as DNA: TGTGCCGGCAGCCAAGTAGGGGGTCGCGGCACTGAAGCTTTCTTT. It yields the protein CAGSQVGGRGTEAFF.

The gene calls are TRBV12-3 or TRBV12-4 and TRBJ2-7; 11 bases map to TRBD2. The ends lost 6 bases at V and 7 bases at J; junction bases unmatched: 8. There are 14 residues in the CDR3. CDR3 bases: TGTGCCAGCAGAACTAGCGGGAGAAGGCATGAGCAGTACTTC. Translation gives CASRTSGRRHEQYF.

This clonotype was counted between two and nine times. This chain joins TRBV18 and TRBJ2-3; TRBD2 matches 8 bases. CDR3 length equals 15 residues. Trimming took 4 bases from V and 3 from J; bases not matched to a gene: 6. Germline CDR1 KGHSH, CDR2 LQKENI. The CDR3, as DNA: TGTGCCAGCTCACGATCCGGGACTAGTACAGATACGCAGTATTTT. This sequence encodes CASSRSGTSTDTQYF. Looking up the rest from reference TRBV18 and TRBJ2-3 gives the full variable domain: NAGVMQNPRHLVRRRGQEARLRCSPMKGHSHVYWYRQLPEEGLKFMVYLQKENIIDESGMPKERFSAEFPKEGPSILRIQQVVRGDSAAYFCASSRSGTSTDTQYFGPGTRLTVL.

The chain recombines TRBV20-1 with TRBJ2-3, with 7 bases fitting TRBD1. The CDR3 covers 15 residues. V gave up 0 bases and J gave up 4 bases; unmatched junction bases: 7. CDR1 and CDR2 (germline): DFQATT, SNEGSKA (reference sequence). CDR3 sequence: CSARDEGGNADTQYF. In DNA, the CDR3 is TGCAGTGCTAGAGACGAAGGGGGCAACGCAGATACGCAGTATTTT.

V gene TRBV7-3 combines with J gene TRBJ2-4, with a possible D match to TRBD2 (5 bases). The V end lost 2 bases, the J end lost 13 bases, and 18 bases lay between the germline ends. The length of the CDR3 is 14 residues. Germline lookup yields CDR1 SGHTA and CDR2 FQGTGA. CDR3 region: CASSLDGPGGEQYF. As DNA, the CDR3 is TGTGCCAGCAGCTTAGATGGCCCCGGAGGAGAGCAGTACTTC.

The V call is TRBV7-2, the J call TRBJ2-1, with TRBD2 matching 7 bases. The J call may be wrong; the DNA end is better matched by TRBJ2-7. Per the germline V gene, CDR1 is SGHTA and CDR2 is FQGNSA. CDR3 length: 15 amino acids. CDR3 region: CASSLVGGSGSEQYF. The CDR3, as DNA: TGTGCCAGCAGCTTAGTTGGCGGGAGTGGATCCGAGCAGTACTTC.

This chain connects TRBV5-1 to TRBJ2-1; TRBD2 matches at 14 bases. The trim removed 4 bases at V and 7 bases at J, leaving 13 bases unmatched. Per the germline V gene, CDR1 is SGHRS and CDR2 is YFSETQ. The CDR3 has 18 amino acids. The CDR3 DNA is TGCGCCAGCAGCCTAATTGCGGGACTAGCGGGAGTGGCGAATGAGCAGTTCTTC. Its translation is CASSLIAGLAGVANEQFF.

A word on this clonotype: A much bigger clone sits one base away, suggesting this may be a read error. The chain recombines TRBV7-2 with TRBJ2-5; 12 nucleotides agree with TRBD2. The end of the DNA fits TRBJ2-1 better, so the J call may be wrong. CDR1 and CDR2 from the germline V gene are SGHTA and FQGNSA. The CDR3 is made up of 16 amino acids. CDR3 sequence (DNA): TGTGCCAGCAGCCGCACGCAGACTAGCGGGAGAGAGACCCAGTTCTTC. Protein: CASSRTQTSGRETQFF.